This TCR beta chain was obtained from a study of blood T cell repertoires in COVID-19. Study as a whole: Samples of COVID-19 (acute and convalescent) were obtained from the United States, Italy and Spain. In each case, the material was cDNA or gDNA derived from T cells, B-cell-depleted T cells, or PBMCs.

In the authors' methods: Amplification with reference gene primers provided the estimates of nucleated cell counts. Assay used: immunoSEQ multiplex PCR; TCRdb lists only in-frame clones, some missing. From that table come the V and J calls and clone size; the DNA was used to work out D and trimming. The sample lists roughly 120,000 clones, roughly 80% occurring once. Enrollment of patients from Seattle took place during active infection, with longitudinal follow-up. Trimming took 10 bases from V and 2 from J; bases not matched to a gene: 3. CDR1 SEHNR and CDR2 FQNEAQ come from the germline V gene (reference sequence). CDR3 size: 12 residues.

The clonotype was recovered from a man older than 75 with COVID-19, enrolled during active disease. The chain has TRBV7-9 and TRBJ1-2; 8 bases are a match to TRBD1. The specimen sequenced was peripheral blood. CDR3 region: CATQGANYGYTF. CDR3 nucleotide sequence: TGTGCCACCCAGGGGGCCAACTATGGCTACACCTTC.